This TCR beta chain is drawn from a study of T cells in tumors after PD-1 blockade. The germline V and J ends were trimmed by 1 base and 4 bases, with 8 bases remaining between them. This CDR3 has 14 residues. The germline V gene has CDR1 LNHDA and CDR2 SQIVND (reference sequence). Profiling relied on immunoSEQ multiplex PCR, and the TCRdb table lists in-frame clones only, not all of them. Of roughly 48,000 clones in the sample, 81% were seen once. Whole-study results and caveats: Peripheral recruitment is suggested, as some novel exhausted tumor clones were in pre-treatment blood.

In the case of this clone: Its antigen is still unknown.

This sequence joins TRBV19 and TRBJ1-5; no firm D call. The origin of this receptor is a human donor with basal cell carcinoma. The sample was PBMCs, taken before anti-PD-1 treatment. As DNA, the CDR3 is TGTGCCAGTAGTATAGCGAAGGGAAATCAGCCCCAGCATTTT. Amino acids: CASSIAKGNQPQHF.